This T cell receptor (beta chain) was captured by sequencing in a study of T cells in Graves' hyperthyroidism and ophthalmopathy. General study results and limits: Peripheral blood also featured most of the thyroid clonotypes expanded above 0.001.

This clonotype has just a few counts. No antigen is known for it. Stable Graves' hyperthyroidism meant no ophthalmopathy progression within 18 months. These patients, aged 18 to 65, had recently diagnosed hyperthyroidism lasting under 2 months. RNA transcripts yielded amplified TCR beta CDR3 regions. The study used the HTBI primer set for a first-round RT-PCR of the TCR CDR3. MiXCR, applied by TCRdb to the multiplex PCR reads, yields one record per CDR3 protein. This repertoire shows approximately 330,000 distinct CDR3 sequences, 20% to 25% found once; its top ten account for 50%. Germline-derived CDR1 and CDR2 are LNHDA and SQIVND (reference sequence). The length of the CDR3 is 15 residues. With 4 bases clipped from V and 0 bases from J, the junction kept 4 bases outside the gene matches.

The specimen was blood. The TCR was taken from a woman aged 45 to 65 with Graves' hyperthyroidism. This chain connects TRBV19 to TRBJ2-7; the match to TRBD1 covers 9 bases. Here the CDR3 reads CASSTGTGSSYEQYF. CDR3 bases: TGTGCCAGTAGTACCGGGACAGGGAGCTCCTACGAGCAGTACTTC.